The following is a TCR beta chain sequence with its context. What this receptor recognizes is not known. Base qualities are not at hand, and no much larger clone is one base apart. The immunoSEQ Assay, a bias-controlled multiplex PCR, was used to amplify TCRbeta CDR3 regions from genomic DNA. The paper's data handling went like this. Nucleated cell counts per sample were estimated from amplification of reference gene primers within the assay. Sequence reads were collapsed and filtered to measure the absolute abundance of every unique TCRbeta CDR3 rearrangement. For each sample, productive Simpson clonality was calculated as the square root of Simpson's diversity index across productive rearrangements. The source is immuneACCESS, and TCRdb retained only in-frame sequences with V and J called. Part of the clones is not carried over; for the studies checked, unresolved V genes explain less than half of this, and the remainder is unexplained. That table gives V, J and clone size, and the DNA gave D and trimming. In all, the sample holds approximately 210,000 clones, and 65% to 85% of those were seen once. 4.3% of the sample is taken by the ten largest.

In the prospective study, participants were about 18 to 95 years old, resided in about 25 geographic areas of the United States, and were enrolled through a virtual design. In the prospective study, participants were assigned to cohorts based on the clinical history participants reported in a screening survey and a study questionnaire. Each participant in the prospective study had whole blood, serum and a nasopharyngeal or oropharyngeal swab collected by mobile phlebotomists. Participants in the prospective study had the option to provide additional blood draws and questionnaires over a roughly 2-month period. Prospective study blood samples were shipped either frozen or at room temperature before DNA extraction. The data stem from a study of blood T cell repertoires in COVID-19 (dated by TCRdb to the early 2020s). About the study as a whole: Collaborator samples came from the United States, Italy and Spain and covered acute and convalescent phases of COVID-19. The material from the prospective study consisted of cDNA or gDNA derived from T cells, B-cell-depleted T cells, or PBMCs. Subjects who had been exposed to COVID-19, were actively infected with it, or had recovered from it provided the deeply sampled blood TCRbeta repertoires that made up the dataset. The repertoires were released in a freely available public database intended as a resource for research on the immune response to SARS-CoV-2. The samples were drawn from the first 160 participants of the ongoing ImmuneRACE study and from some 1,300 subjects provided by 6 global collaborators. A de-identified subject ID, COVID-19 status, age in years and sex were almost always included in the sample metadata. Where HLA class I and class II types were available, the types were taken from metadata supplied by the sample provider, not from assay-based typing. Results the study describes overall, beyond this receptor: The amount of clinical and demographic metadata varied by source and participant and was provided uncurated.

At the junction V is shortened by 2 bases and J by 9 bases; bases outside the gene matches: 8. CDR1 and CDR2 are read off the germline V gene (reference sequence) as MNHEY and SMNVEV. The CDR3, from cysteine to phenylalanine, totals 14 residues. Left in the record is the CDR3 DNA by itself, 42 bases read in frame from the first base. Recombination joined TRBV27 with TRBJ1-2; 8 junctional bases match TRBD1. The material sequenced was PBMCs or T cells enriched from blood (not recorded which). This receptor was obtained from a man aged 30 to 39 with acute COVID-19. In nucleotide form, the sequence is TGTGCCAGCAGTTTAACAACAGGGGGGAAGAGCTACACCTTC. It translates to CASSLTTGGKSYTF.